This entry lists 18 T cell receptor beta chains sequenced from one sample in a study of regulatory T cells in long-lasting Graves disease. Arm-PCR of CDR3 regions and iRepertoire HTBI primers were used to build TCR beta libraries. In TCRdb, the multiplex PCR reads were re-called with MiXCR into one record per CDR3 protein. The data contain under 400,000 distinct CDR3 sequences, 16% of them seen just once; the ten biggest clones take up 25% to 30%. Time point: newly diagnosed GD, antithyroid drugs for less than 3 months. RNA from PBMCs was the source of the TCR library. These records were also assigned to another study, of T cells in Graves' hyperthyroidism and ophthalmopathy.

Sequencing used peripheral blood mononuclear cells (PBMCs), obtained at new diagnosis, from a patient treated with antithyroid drugs. These receptors came from a man in his forties or fifties with Graves disease.

V usage is TRBV19 and J usage is TRBJ2-7; 9 nucleotides line up with TRBD1. V was clipped by 4 bases and J by 0 bases; unmatched bases: 16. Germline CDR1 and CDR2: LNHDA and SQIVND (reference sequence). The CDR3 length is 19 residues. Here the CDR3 reads CASSTKTGGWAQHSYEQYF. CDR3 sequence (DNA): TGTGCCAGTAGTACCAAAACAGGGGGCTGGGCCCAACACTCCTACGAGCAGTACTTC.

This clonotype was seen many times. The rearrangement uses TRBV28 and TRBJ2-1; 7 positions match TRBD1. J lost 15 bases, V lost 6 bases, and 17 bases had no gene match. Germline-derived CDR1 and CDR2 are MDHEN and SYDVKM. The CDR3 spans 14 residues. Here the CDR3 reads CASSSSGQTLFGFF. As DNA, the CDR3 is TGTGCCAGCAGCTCCTCGGGACAGACCCTTTTCGGGTTCTTC.

This clonotype was seen repeatedly, ten times or more. The chain combines TRBV7-2 with TRBJ2-7, with D possibly matching TRBD1 (6 bases). CDR1 SGHTA and CDR2 FQGNSA come from the germline V gene. The CDR3 has 22 amino acids. The ends were cut back, 0 bases at V and 0 bases at J, with 30 bases in the middle. The CDR3 nucleotides are TGTGCCAGCAGCTTAGCGCATCACACCGACACAGGGATTTGGACCCCCTCCTACGAGCAGTACTTC. This codes for CASSLAHHTDTGIWTPSYEQYF.

This clonotype has at least ten counts. The chain employs TRBV5-6 and TRBJ2-1, with D perhaps TRBD1 (6 bases). The CDR3 is 14 amino acids. CDR1 and CDR2 from the germline V gene are SGHDT and YYEEEE. With 3 bases removed from V and 8 bases from J, the gap between germline ends came to 15 bases. The CDR3, as DNA: TGTGCCAGCAGCTCCCTCAGGGGAGTCGATGAGCAGTTCTTC. Amino acids: CASSSLRGVDEQFF.

The gene calls are TRBV20-1 and TRBJ1-2, with a tentative D call TRBD1 (5 bases). The CDR3 is 11 amino acids. V was trimmed by 6 bases and J by 8 bases, leaving 13 bases between them. CDR1 and CDR2 (germline): DFQATT, SNEGSKA (reference sequence). CDR3 coding DNA: TGCAGTGCCGGAGCGGGGACCGGCTACACCTTC. This gives the protein CSAGAGTGYTF.

The chain carries TRBV20-1 and TRBJ2-7; 9 bases are shared with TRBD1. The junction had 11 bases not matched to a gene; V was cut back by 5 bases and J by 6 bases. The CDR3 runs 14 residues. Germline CDR1 DFQATT, CDR2 SNEGSKA (reference sequence). CDR3: CSARDRQGVGEQYF. The CDR3 region has the DNA TGCAGTGCTCGGGACCGACAGGGGGTGGGCGAGCAGTACTTC.

V gene TRBV10-3 combines with J gene TRBJ1-1; 10 nucleotides agree with TRBD1. The CDR3 totals 15 residues. Trimming took 3 bases from V and 4 from J; bases not matched to a gene: 5. CDR1 and CDR2 (germline): ENHRY, SYGVKD. CDR3: CAISEQGQGVTEAFF. Written as DNA, the CDR3 is TGTGCCATCAGTGAACAAGGACAGGGGGTCACTGAAGCTTTCTTT.

The table lists this clonotype with many counts. The V gene is TRBV4-1, the J gene TRBJ2-4, with unresolved D. The V end was cut by 1 base, the J end by 9 bases, with 10 bases between. Germline V gene lookup returns CDR1 MGHRA and CDR2 YSYEKL. There are 13 residues in the CDR3. CDR3 nucleotides: TGCGCCAGCAGCCAAGTCGCGGCCGGCATTCAGTACTTC. It translates to CASSQVAAGIQYF.

This clonotype was counted ten times or more. The rearrangement joins TRBV20-1 to TRBJ2-5; unclear D gene. This CDR3 has 11 residues. Germline CDR1 is DFQATT and CDR2 is SNEGSKA (reference sequence). V lost 2 bases, J lost 5 bases, and 6 bases lay in between. The CDR3: CSARSVETQYF. The CDR3 DNA follows: TGCAGTGCTAGATCCGTGGAGACCCAGTACTTC.

There are many counts of this clonotype. The chain couples TRBV11-2 to TRBJ1-6; D remains unclear. The V end lost 0 bases, the J end lost 10 bases, and 7 bases lay between the germline ends. The CDR3 length is 13 residues. The germline V gene encodes CDR1 SGHAT and CDR2 FQNNGV. The CDR3 bases are TGTGCCAGCAGCTTAGAGCGGCGGTCACCCCTCCACTTT. It codes for CASSLERRSPLHF. Looking up the rest from reference TRBV11-2 and TRBJ1-6 gives the full variable domain: EAGVAQSPRYKIIEKRQSVAFWCNPISGHATLYWYQQILGQGPKLLIQFQNNGVVDDSQLPKDRFSAERLKGVDSTLKIQPAKLEDSAVYLCASSLERRSPLHFGNGTRLTVT.

This clonotype has ten or more counts. Here the CDR3 DNA reads TGTGCCAGCAGTTACTCAAGTTCAGCGGTGGATACGCAGTATTTT. It specifies CASSYSSSAVDTQYF. The gene calls are TRBV6-2 or TRBV6-3 and TRBJ2-3, with D tentatively TRBD2 (5 bases). The CDR3 consists of 15 residues. CDR1 is MNHEY, CDR2 SVGEGT, per germline. Trimming shortened V by 0 bases and J by 6 bases, and 13 bases separated the two germline ends.

The gene calls are TRBV7-3 and TRBJ2-3; TRBD2 agrees at 7 bases. Losses at the gene ends were 4 bases for V and 4 bases for J; bases not matched to a gene: 5. This CDR3 spans 14 amino acids. The V gene's germline CDR1 is SGHTA and CDR2 FQGTGA. The CDR3 protein is CASSSGLDADTQYF. CDR3 DNA sequence: TGTGCCAGCAGCTCCGGACTAGATGCAGATACGCAGTATTTT.

This clonotype has ten or more counts. This chain's CDR3 is CASSPSHQRETQYF. Written as DNA, the CDR3 is TGTGCCAGCTCACCAAGCCACCAGCGGGAGACCCAGTACTTC. The rearrangement links TRBV18 to TRBJ2-5; weak D call: TRBD2 (5 bases). Trimming shortened V by 2 bases and J by 5 bases, and 12 bases separated the two germline ends. Germline lookup yields CDR1 KGHSH and CDR2 LQKENI. The CDR3 covers 14 residues.

This clonotype was seen only a few times. The rearrangement joins TRBV6-1 to TRBJ2-3; the D call may be TRBD1 or TRBD2 (6 bases each). Germline CDR1 is MNHNS and CDR2 is SASEGT. Trimming removed 9 bases from V and 1 base from J, with 26 bases in between. The CDR3 sequence is 18 residues long. The CDR3 is CARRGGPGESIRTDTQYF. For the CDR3, the DNA is TGTGCCAGGCGAGGGGGGCCAGGAGAGTCAATTCGCACAGATACGCAGTATTTT.

This clonotype has a count of ten or more. The chain recombines TRBV6-5 with TRBJ2-2; a possible D gene is TRBD1 (5 bases). The CDR3 loop spans 15 amino acids. CDR1 and CDR2 from the germline V gene are MNHEY and SVGAGI. The V and J ends lost 4 bases and 4 bases respectively, with 13 bases between them. The CDR3 protein is CASSFGRVVTGELFF. As DNA, the CDR3 is TGTGCCAGCAGTTTTGGCAGGGTGGTCACCGGGGAGCTGTTTTTT.

This clonotype showed up just a few times. The chain couples TRBV7-9 to TRBJ2-2, with TRBD2 matching over 7 bases. Germline V gene lookup returns CDR1 SEHNR and CDR2 FQNEAQ (reference sequence). The trim removed 8 bases at V and 4 bases at J, leaving 7 bases unmatched. The CDR3 runs 14 residues. CDR3 residues: CASLTLAATGELFF. DNA for the CDR3: TGTGCCAGCCTTACGCTAGCGGCCACCGGGGAGCTGTTTTTT.

There are many counts of this clonotype. This rearrangement joins TRBV7-2 to TRBJ2-7; maybe TRBD1 (6 bases). This CDR3 contains 14 residues. Trimming removed 5 bases at V and 2 bases at J, with 13 bases between. Germline V CDR1 and CDR2: SGHTA, FQGNSA. The CDR3, as DNA: TGTGCCAGCAGCATAAGACAGGCTACCTACGAGCAGTACTTC. Translation: CASSIRQATYEQYF.

This clonotype was recorded many times. The J gene is TRBJ2-2, the V gene TRBV5-1; D ambiguous. CDR3 length: 16 amino acids. CDR1 is SGHRS and CDR2 is YFSETQ in the germline V gene. The V gene lost 4 bases and the J gene lost 4 bases, with 17 bases spanning the gap. CDR3 in amino acids: CASSRQEPRTTGELFF. In nucleotides, the CDR3 is TGCGCCAGCAGCCGCCAGGAGCCTAGAACCACCGGGGAGCTGTTTTTT.